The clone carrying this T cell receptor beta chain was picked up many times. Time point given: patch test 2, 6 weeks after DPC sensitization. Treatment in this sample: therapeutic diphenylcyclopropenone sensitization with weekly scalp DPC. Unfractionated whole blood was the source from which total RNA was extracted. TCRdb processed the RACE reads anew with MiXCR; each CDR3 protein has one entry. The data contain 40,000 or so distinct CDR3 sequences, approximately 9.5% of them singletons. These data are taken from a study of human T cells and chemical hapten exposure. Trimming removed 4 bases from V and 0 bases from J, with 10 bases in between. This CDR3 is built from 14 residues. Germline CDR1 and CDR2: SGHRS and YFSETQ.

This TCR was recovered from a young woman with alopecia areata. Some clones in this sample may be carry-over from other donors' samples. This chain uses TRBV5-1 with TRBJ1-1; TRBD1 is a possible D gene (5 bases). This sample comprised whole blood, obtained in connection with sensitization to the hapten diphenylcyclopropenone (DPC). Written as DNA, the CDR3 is TGCGCCAGCAGCCCGGGACGGATGAACACTGAAGCTTTCTTT. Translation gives CASSPGRMNTEAFF.